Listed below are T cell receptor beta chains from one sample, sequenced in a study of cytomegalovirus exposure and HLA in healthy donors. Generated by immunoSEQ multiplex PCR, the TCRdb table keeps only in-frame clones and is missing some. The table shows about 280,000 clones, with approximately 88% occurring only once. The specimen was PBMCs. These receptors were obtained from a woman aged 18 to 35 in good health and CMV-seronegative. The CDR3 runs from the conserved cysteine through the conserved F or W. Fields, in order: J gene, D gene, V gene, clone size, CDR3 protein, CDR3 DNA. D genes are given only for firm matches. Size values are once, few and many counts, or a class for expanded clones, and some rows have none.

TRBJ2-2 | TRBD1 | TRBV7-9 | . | CASSYAPGQEHYRRELFF | TGTGCCAGCAGCTATGCCCCCGGACAGGAACATTACCGGAGGGAGCTGTTTTTT
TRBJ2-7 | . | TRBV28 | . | CASSYQLSYEQYF | TGTGCCAGCAGTTACCAACTAAGCTACGAGCAGTACTTC
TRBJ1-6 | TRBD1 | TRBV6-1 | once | CASKGQYNSPLHF | TGTGCGAGTAAGGGACAGTATAATTCACCCCTCCACTTT
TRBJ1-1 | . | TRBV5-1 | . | CASSSGLAGEAFF | TGCGCCAGCAGCTCCGGGTTGGCCGGTGAAGCTTTCTTT
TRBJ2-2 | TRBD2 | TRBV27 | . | CASSLWGGRNTGELFF | TGTGCCAGCAGTTTATGGGGCGGGAGGAACACCGGGGAGCTGTTTTTT
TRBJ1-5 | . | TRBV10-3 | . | CAISESQGQPQHF | TGTGCCATCAGTGAGTCGCAGGGCCAGCCCCAGCATTTT
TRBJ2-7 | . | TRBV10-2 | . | CASSDWGPSYEQYF | TGCGCCAGCAGTGATTGGGGCCCCTCCTACGAGCAGTACTTC
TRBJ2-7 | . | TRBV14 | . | CASSQATSITYEQYF | TGTGCCAGCAGCCAAGCGACTTCCATCACCTACGAGCAGTACTTC
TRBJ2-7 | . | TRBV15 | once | CATSSRLGGDYEQYF | TGTGCCACCAGCAGTAGATTGGGCGGGGACTACGAGCAGTACTTC
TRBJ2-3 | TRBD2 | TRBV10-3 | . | CAISGNSGGGPSDTQYF | TGTGCCATCAGTGGGAATAGCGGGGGAGGGCCTTCAGATACGCAGTATTTT
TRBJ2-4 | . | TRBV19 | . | CASAEGDIQYF | TGTGCCAGTGCTGAGGGTGACATTCAGTACTTC
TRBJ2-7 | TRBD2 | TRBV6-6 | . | CASSRQREGRREQYF | TGTGCCAGCAGCAGACAGCGGGAGGGCCGCCGGGAGCAGTACTTC
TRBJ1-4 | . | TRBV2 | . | CASSATAVNEKLFF | TGTGCCAGCAGTGCGACAGCAGTTAATGAAAAACTGTTTTTT
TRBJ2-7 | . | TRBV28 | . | CASSATSREQYF | TGTGCCAGCAGTGCCACTAGTCGCGAGCAGTACTTC
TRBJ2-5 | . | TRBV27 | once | CASSRTGWETQYF | TGTGCCAGCAGCCGAACGGGATGGGAGACCCAGTACTTC
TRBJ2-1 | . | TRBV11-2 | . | CASSLGLAYNEQFF | TGTGCCAGCAGCTTAGGCCTAGCCTACAATGAGCAGTTCTTC